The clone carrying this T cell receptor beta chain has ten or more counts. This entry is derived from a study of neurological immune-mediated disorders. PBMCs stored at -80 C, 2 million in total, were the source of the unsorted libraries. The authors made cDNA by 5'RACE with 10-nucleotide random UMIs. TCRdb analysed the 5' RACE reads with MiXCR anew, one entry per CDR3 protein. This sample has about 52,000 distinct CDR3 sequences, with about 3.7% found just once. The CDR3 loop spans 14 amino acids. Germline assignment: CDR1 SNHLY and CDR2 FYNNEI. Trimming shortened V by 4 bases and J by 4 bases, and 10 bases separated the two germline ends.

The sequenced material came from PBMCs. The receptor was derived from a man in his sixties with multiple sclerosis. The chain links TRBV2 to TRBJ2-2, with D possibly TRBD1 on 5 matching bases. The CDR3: CASSGGFTTGELFF. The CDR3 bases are TGTGCCAGCAGTGGGGGCTTTACCACCGGGGAGCTGTTTTTT.